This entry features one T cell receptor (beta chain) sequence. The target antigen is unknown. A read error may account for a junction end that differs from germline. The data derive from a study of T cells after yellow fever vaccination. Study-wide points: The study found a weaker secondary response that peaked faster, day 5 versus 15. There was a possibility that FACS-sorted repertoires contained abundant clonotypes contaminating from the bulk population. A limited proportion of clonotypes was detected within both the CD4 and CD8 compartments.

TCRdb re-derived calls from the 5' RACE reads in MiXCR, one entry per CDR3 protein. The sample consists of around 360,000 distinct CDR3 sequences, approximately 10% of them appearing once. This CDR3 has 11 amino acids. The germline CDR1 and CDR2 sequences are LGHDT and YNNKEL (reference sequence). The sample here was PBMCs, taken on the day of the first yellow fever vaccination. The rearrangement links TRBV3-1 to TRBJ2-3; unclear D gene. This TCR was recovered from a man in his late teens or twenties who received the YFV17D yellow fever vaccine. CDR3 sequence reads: CTSSHSDTQYF. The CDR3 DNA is TGTACCAGCAGCCACTCTGATACGCAGTATTTT.